This TCR beta chain was recorded in a study of blood T cell repertoires in COVID-19. Some clones are missing from TCRdb's copy, which holds only in-frame ones; the method was immunoSEQ multiplex PCR. The data hold 250,000 to 350,000 clones, with 87% observed a single time. V was pared by 4 bases and J by 3 bases, with 11 bases of the junction left unmatched. This CDR3 has 18 amino acids. Germline CDR1 is SGHNT and CDR2 is YYREEE (reference sequence). Sequencing was done on a sample of peripheral blood. The genes are TRBV5-4 and TRBJ2-7, with 15 bases lining up with TRBD2. The TCR sequence derives from a woman aged 45-65 years who had recovered from COVID-19. CDR3 sequence reads: CASSNPFGTSGRHYEQYF. In nucleotides, the CDR3 is TGTGCCAGCAGCAACCCCTTTGGGACTAGCGGGAGGCACTACGAGCAGTACTTC.